This TCR beta chain was sequenced during a study of T cell changes during pregnancy in multiple sclerosis. The data were produced by immunoSEQ multiplex PCR, yet TCRdb's version contains in-frame clones alone and is incomplete. The sample has over 70,000 clones, 90% to 95% seen once. The J segment lost 7 bases and the V segment lost 4 bases, leaving 13 bases of the junction unmatched. Germline V CDR1 and CDR2: SGHNT, YYREEE (reference sequence). The CDR3 covers 16 residues. This clone occurred once. V is TRBV5-4 and J is TRBJ2-3; 9 bases fit TRBD2. This TCR was sampled from a female donor with multiple sclerosis, enrolled in a pregnancy study. Sequences were derived from peripheral blood, sampled in the third trimester of pregnancy. CDR3: CASSPAAGGLSHTQYF. The CDR3 region has the DNA TGTGCCAGCAGCCCGGCGGCGGGAGGGCTATCCCATACGCAGTATTTT.